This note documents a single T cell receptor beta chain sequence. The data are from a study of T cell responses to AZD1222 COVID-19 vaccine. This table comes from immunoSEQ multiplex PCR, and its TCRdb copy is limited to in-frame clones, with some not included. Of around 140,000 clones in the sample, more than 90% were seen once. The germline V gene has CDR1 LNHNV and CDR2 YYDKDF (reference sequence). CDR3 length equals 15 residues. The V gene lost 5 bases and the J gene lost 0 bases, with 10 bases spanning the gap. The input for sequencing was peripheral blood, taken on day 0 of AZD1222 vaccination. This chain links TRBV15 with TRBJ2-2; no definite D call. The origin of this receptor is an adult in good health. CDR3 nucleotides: TGTGCCACCAGCCCCCACAGTCCGAACACCGGGGAGCTGTTTTTT. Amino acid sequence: CATSPHSPNTGELFF.